Listed here are 21 T cell receptor beta chains from one sample, sequenced in a study of blood T cell repertoires in COVID-19. The data were produced by immunoSEQ multiplex PCR, yet TCRdb's version contains in-frame clones alone and is incomplete. Counted here are approximately 46,000 clones, approximately 87% occurring once; the ten biggest clones make up roughly 12%. Sequencing input: peripheral blood. These receptor sequences come from a human donor in a cohort sampled during active COVID-19.

The CDR3 region has the DNA TGCGCCAGCAAAGTAATAGGGGGTGATGGCTACACCTTC. Translated: CASKVIGGDGYTF. The chain couples TRBV5-1 to TRBJ1-2, with D possibly matching TRBD1 (6 bases). The CDR3 loop spans 13 amino acids. V was pared by 6 bases and J by 6 bases, with 15 bases between. Germline CDR1 and CDR2: SGHRS and YFSETQ.

The CDR3 loop is CASSQDHQAVNEKLFF. Here the CDR3 DNA reads TGTGCCAGCAGCCAAGATCACCAGGCAGTTAATGAAAAACTGTTTTTT. The chain joins TRBV3-1 (or the pseudogene TRBV3-2) to TRBJ1-4; D is unclear. Looked up from germline, CDR1 is LGHDT and CDR2 is YNNKEL (reference sequence). The CDR3 is 16 residues long. V was shortened by 0 bases and J by 4 bases, with 12 bases between the two germline ends.

This clone was counted only a few times. V is TRBV5-1 and J is TRBJ1-6, with a possible D match to TRBD1 (6 bases). The ends were cut back, 4 bases at V and 5 bases at J, with 16 bases in the middle. Germline loops: CDR1 SGHRS, CDR2 YFSETQ. CDR3 length: 16 residues. The CDR3 nucleotides are TGCGCCAGCAGCCCCTCAGGGGTCGCGAATAATTCACCCCTCCACTTT. The encoded protein is CASSPSGVANNSPLHF.

The chain is built from TRBV4-3 and TRBJ2-5, with D unresolved. Trimming removed 0 bases from V and 4 bases from J, with 12 bases in between. Looked up from germline, CDR1 is LGHNA and CDR2 is YSLEER. CDR3 size: 15 residues. CDR3 DNA: TGCGCCAGCAGCCAAGATCGGGTCGTCTCAGAGACCCAGTACTTC. Translated: CASSQDRVVSETQYF.

The chain has TRBV4-1 and TRBJ1-4, with D perhaps TRBD1 (6 bases). The V end was cut by 4 bases, the J end by 1 base, with 13 bases between. The CDR3 has 16 residues. Germline CDR1 and CDR2: MGHRA and YSYEKL. As DNA, the CDR3 is TGCGCCAGCAGCCCATACCGGACAGTAACTAATGAAAAACTGTTTTTT. Its translation is CASSPYRTVTNEKLFF.

The chain employs TRBV29-1 and TRBJ1-4, with 8 nucleotides matching TRBD1. Germline V lookup: CDR1 SQVTM, CDR2 ANQGSEA. The CDR3 covers 13 residues. The J segment lost 2 bases and the V segment lost 4 bases, leaving 0 bases of the junction unmatched. In DNA form, the CDR3 reads TGCAGCGTTGGACAGGGGACTAATGAAAAACTGTTTTTT. Translation: CSVGQGTNEKLFF.

The chain joins TRBV15 to TRBJ2-2; D may be TRBD2 (5 bases). This CDR3 is built from 14 residues. Germline V gene sequence: CDR1 LNHNV, CDR2 YYDKDF (reference sequence). Trimming cost V 5 bases and J 4 bases, with 11 bases left between them. As DNA, the CDR3 is TGTGCCACCAGCTGGCGGGCCGGCACCGGGGAGCTGTTTTTT. Translating gives CATSWRAGTGELFF. The entire variable domain, with the rest obtained from reference TRBV15 and TRBJ2-2, is as follows: DAMVIQNPRYQVTQFGKPVTLSCSQTLNHNVMYWYQQKSSQAPKLLFHYYDKDFNNEADTPDNFQSRRPNTSFCFLDIRSPGLGDTAMYLCATSWRAGTGELFFGEGSRLTVL.

The J gene is TRBJ2-7, the V gene TRBV2; 11 nucleotides agree with TRBD2. Germline values: CDR1 SNHLY, CDR2 FYNNEI. CDR3 length: 15 residues. With V trimmed by 4 bases and J by 7 bases, 9 bases remained unmatched. The CDR3 sequence is CASSVIASGGWEQYF. The CDR3 DNA follows: TGTGCCAGCAGTGTGATCGCTAGCGGGGGGTGGGAGCAGTACTTC.

This chain joins TRBV19 and TRBJ1-2, with 10 positions matching TRBD1. V was pared by 7 bases and J by 2 bases, with 4 bases of the junction left unmatched. Germline-derived CDR1 and CDR2 are LNHDA and SQIVND (reference sequence). CDR3 length: 14 amino acids. The chain's CDR3 is CASTTGGRNYGYTF. The CDR3 DNA sequence: TGTGCCAGTACGACAGGGGGCCGCAACTATGGCTACACCTTC.

The V call is TRBV11-2, the J call TRBJ1-1; no clear D gene. V lost 1 base and J lost 1, with 10 bases in between. Germline-derived CDR1 and CDR2 are SGHAT and FQNNGV. The CDR3 totals 15 residues. This CDR3 is CASSLGQTQNTEAFF. The CDR3 bases are TGTGCCAGCAGCTTAGGACAAACGCAGAACACTGAAGCTTTCTTT.

The V and J genes are TRBV6-2 or TRBV6-3 and TRBJ1-1, with D possibly TRBD1 on 6 matching bases. The CDR3 spans 17 residues. V lost 3 bases and J 1 base, leaving 18 bases between the germline ends. The germline CDR1 and CDR2 sequences are MNHEY and SVGEGT. The CDR3 region has the DNA TGTGCCAGCAGTTATGAATTACAGGGACGGGGGAACACTGAAGCTTTCTTT. Translation gives CASSYELQGRGNTEAFF.

This sequence joins TRBV6-1 and TRBJ1-2; possible D gene TRBD1, 5 bases. Looked up from germline, CDR1 is MNHNS and CDR2 is SASEGT. This CDR3 has 16 residues. The V end was cut by 1 base, the J end by 4 bases, with 16 bases between. CDR3 sequence (DNA): TGTGCCAGCAGTGAAGTGGACGCTCGGGGGGTCTATGGCTACACCTTC. It is translated as CASSEVDARGVYGYTF.

The chain uses TRBV5-3 and TRBJ2-3; 10 nucleotides align to TRBD2. TRBV5-3 is reported as an ORF; its role is uncertain. V gave up 4 bases and J gave up 2 bases; unmatched junction bases: 13. This CDR3 is 18 amino acids long. This CDR3 is CARSTRERGGRDTDTQYF. The CDR3 DNA reads TGTGCCAGAAGCACCCGAGAGCGGGGGGGCAGAGACACAGATACGCAGTATTTT.

This sequence joins TRBV4-3 and TRBJ2-7, with 7 bases lining up with TRBD1. V gave up 0 bases and J gave up 2 bases; unmatched junction bases: 4. The CDR3 sequence is 15 residues long. Germline-derived CDR1 and CDR2 are LGHNA and YSLEER. In nucleotides, the CDR3 is TGCGCCAGCAGCCAAGAGCAGACAGGGCCCTACGAGCAGTACTTC. Amino acids: CASSQEQTGPYEQYF.

The chain joins TRBV11-2 to TRBJ1-1; maybe TRBD1 (6 bases). Germline V CDR1 and CDR2: SGHAT, FQNNGV. This CDR3 comprises 13 residues. Trimming took 0 bases from V and 5 from J, leaving 7 bases between them. The CDR3 coding sequence is TGTGCCAGCAGCTTAGAGCAGGGGACTGAAGCTTTCTTT. Translated, it gives CASSLEQGTEAFF. Variable domain in full (rest from reference TRBV11-2 and TRBJ1-1): EAGVAQSPRYKIIEKRQSVAFWCNPISGHATLYWYQQILGQGPKLLIQFQNNGVVDDSQLPKDRFSAERLKGVDSTLKIQPAKLEDSAVYLCASSLEQGTEAFFGQGTRLTVV.

The table lists this clone with a few counts. The V call is TRBV28, the J call TRBJ2-7; 8 bases line up with TRBD1. Germline assignment: CDR1 MDHEN and CDR2 SYDVKM. The CDR3 consists of 13 residues. V was pared by 7 bases and J by 2 bases, with 4 bases of the junction left unmatched. The CDR3 here is CASKRTGTYEQYF. As DNA, the CDR3 is TGTGCCAGCAAAAGGACAGGGACCTACGAGCAGTACTTC.

The chain links TRBV5-1 to TRBJ1-1; perhaps TRBD1 as D (6 bases). V was shortened by 0 bases and J by 1 base, with 10 bases between the two germline ends. The germline CDR1 and CDR2 sequences are SGHRS and YFSETQ. The CDR3 runs to 15 residues. In DNA form, the CDR3 reads TGCGCCAGCAGCTTGGCAGGGGCAGGGAACACTGAAGCTTTCTTT. It specifies CASSLAGAGNTEAFF.

The rearrangement links TRBV6-2 or TRBV6-3 to TRBJ2-7, with D possibly matching TRBD2 (7 bases). This CDR3 spans 18 amino acids. From germline, CDR1 is MNHEY and CDR2 SVGEGT. With 0 bases removed from V and 0 bases from J, the gap between germline ends came to 18 bases. The CDR3 is CASSYSIRRGGSSYEQYF. In DNA, the CDR3 is TGTGCCAGCAGTTACTCAATACGCAGGGGAGGGTCCTCCTACGAGCAGTACTTC.

The V gene is TRBV7-2, the J gene TRBJ2-5; 7 bases agree with TRBD1. The CDR3 loop spans 15 amino acids. V shed 0 bases and J 2 bases; nucleotides not matched to a gene: 3. Germline loops: CDR1 SGHTA, CDR2 FQGNSA. CDR3: CASSLAGTAQETQYF. The DNA of the CDR3 is TGTGCCAGCAGCTTAGCGGGGACAGCTCAAGAGACCCAGTACTTC.

The chain employs TRBV28 and TRBJ2-7; 7 nucleotides agree with TRBD2. CDR3 length: 16 residues. V shed 6 bases and J 1 base; nucleotides not matched to a gene: 12. Germline CDR1 and CDR2: MDHEN and SYDVKM. CDR3 nucleotide sequence: TGTGCCAGCAGAGTAGGACTAGTCAAGATGTCCTACGAGCAGTACTTC. Protein product: CASRVGLVKMSYEQYF.

This clone appeared a single time. The chain employs TRBV6-2 or TRBV6-3 and TRBJ2-1, with TRBD1 identical over 8 bases. Germline CDR1 reads MNHEY; CDR2 reads SVGEGT. The CDR3 runs to 16 residues. Unmatched junction bases numbered 7, after V lost 2 bases and J lost 4 bases. This CDR3 reads CASSYIRDRLYNEQFF. The CDR3 nucleotides are TGTGCCAGCAGTTACATCCGGGACAGGTTATACAATGAGCAGTTCTTC.